Below are 21 T cell receptor beta chains sequenced from a single sample in a study of blood T cell repertoires in COVID-19. Clones were sequenced by immunoSEQ multiplex PCR, and TCRdb holds only the in-frame ones, with some missing. The data hold more than 400,000 clones, with about nine tenths observed a single time. Sequencing was carried out using PBMCs or T cells enriched from blood (not recorded which). Receptors were obtained from a woman aged 18-30 years who had recovered from COVID-19.

This clone was detected a few times. The chain recombines TRBV5-4 with TRBJ1-1, with D unresolved. The CDR3 is made up of 13 amino acids. The V and J ends lost 3 bases and 7 bases respectively, with 13 bases between them. Germline assignment: CDR1 SGHNT and CDR2 YYREEE (reference sequence). The CDR3 bases are TGTGCCAGCAGCTCCCCGGAGGTCCGTGAAGCTTTCTTT. Encoded protein: CASSSPEVREAFF.

The J gene is TRBJ2-1, the V gene TRBV5-5, with 7 bases fitting TRBD2. This CDR3 region has 14 residues. The germline V gene encodes CDR1 SGHKS and CDR2 YYEKEE (reference sequence). Trimming cost V 10 bases and J 7 bases; bases outside gene matches: 14. In DNA form, the CDR3 reads TGTGCCTGCAACCATTGGGGGGGAGTAAATGAGCAGTTCTTC. This codes for CACNHWGGVNEQFF. Combining the CDR3 with reference TRBV5-5 and TRBJ2-1 gives the whole variable domain DAGVTQSPTHLIKTRGQQVTLRCSPISGHKSVSWYQQVLGQGPQFIFQYYEKEERGRGNFPDRFSARQFPNYSSELNVNALLLGDSALYLCACNHWGGVNEQFFGPGTRLTVL.

This sequence joins TRBV19 and TRBJ1-2; tentatively, D is TRBD1 (5 bases). V shed 7 bases and J shed 4 bases, with 16 bases lying between them. The V gene's germline CDR1 is LNHDA and CDR2 SQIVND (reference sequence). CDR3 size: 14 residues. The CDR3 DNA sequence: TGTGCCAGTAATAGCGGGGCCAAGCTCTATGGCTACACCTTC. Translation gives CASNSGAKLYGYTF.

The chain uses TRBV7-3 and TRBJ1-1; D may be TRBD1 (6 bases). Germline V gives CDR1 SGHTA, CDR2 FQGTGA. The CDR3 is 17 amino acids. Deletions cut 4 bases from V and 6 bases from J, with 24 bases between. CDR3 DNA sequence: TGTGCCAGCAGCTATACAGGGAAGGGGGAAATAGGGGCTGAAGCTTTCTTT. This codes for CASSYTGKGEIGAEAFF. The whole variable domain, filled in from reference TRBV7-3 and TRBJ1-1, reads GAGVSQTPSNKVTEKGKYVELRCDPISGHTALYWYRQSLGQGPEFLIYFQGTGAADDSGLPNDRFFAVRPEGSVSTLKIQRTERGDSAVYLCASSYTGKGEIGAEAFFGQGTRLTVV.

The rearrangement joins TRBV3-1 (or the pseudogene TRBV3-2) to TRBJ2-3; 8 bases agree with TRBD2. In germline, CDR1 is LGHDT, CDR2 YNNKEL (reference sequence). The CDR3 runs 15 residues. J gave up 0 bases and V 4 bases, and 3 bases lay outside the gene matches. The CDR3 DNA is TGTGCCAGCAGCCCCGGGGGGGCTAGCACAGATACGCAGTATTTT. As protein: CASSPGGASTDTQYF.

This chain uses TRBV6-2 or TRBV6-3 with TRBJ1-5; D gene ambiguous. The germline gives CDR1 MNHEY, CDR2 SVGEGT. Between the trimmed V and J ends, which lost 4 bases and 4 bases, there was a span of 11 bases. This CDR3 region has 14 residues. The CDR3 nucleotides read TGTGCCAGCAGTTTAATGACGGGGAATCAGCCCCAGCATTTT. It is translated as CASSLMTGNQPQHF.

The chain uses TRBV19 and TRBJ1-5, with D possibly being TRBD1 (6 bases). The CDR3 contains 17 residues. The V gene lost 5 bases and the J gene lost 5 bases, with 22 bases spanning the gap. Germline CDR1 and CDR2: LNHDA and SQIVND (reference sequence). CDR3: CASSYLPWQGSYQPQHF. The CDR3 region has the DNA TGTGCCAGTAGTTACTTGCCCTGGCAGGGGAGTTATCAGCCCCAGCATTTT.

This chain links TRBV7-3 with TRBJ1-4, with D possibly TRBD1 on 5 matching bases. Trimming took off 3 bases at V and 8 bases at J, with 13 bases between the two ends. CDR1 is SGHTA and CDR2 is FQGTGA in the germline V gene. CDR3 size: 14 residues. The CDR3 region has the DNA TGTGCCAGCAGCTTTCCAGGGCGCTTGGAAAAACTGTTTTTT. This gives the protein CASSFPGRLEKLFF. The entire variable domain, with the rest obtained from reference TRBV7-3 and TRBJ1-4, is as follows: GAGVSQTPSNKVTEKGKYVELRCDPISGHTALYWYRQSLGQGPEFLIYFQGTGAADDSGLPNDRFFAVRPEGSVSTLKIQRTERGDSAVYLCASSFPGRLEKLFFGSGTQLSVL.

V gene TRBV28 combines with J gene TRBJ2-5, with 8 bases that match TRBD2. This CDR3 has 15 residues. The V gene end was trimmed by 7 bases and the J gene end by 3 bases; junction bases not matched to a gene: 10. Per the germline V gene, CDR1 is MDHEN and CDR2 is SYDVKM. Here the CDR3 reads CASTRGGAVKETQYF. CDR3 coding DNA: TGTGCCAGCACACGGGGGGGCGCGGTAAAAGAGACCCAGTACTTC.

V and J are TRBV29-1 and TRBJ1-1, with 8 bases aligning to TRBD1. The CDR3 spans 13 residues. From germline, CDR1 is SQVTM and CDR2 ANQGSEA. V was clipped by 7 bases and J by 5 bases; unmatched bases: 9. The DNA of the CDR3 is TGCAGCGGGACCCAGGGGGCGAGGACTGAAGCTTTCTTT. Translating gives CSGTQGARTEAFF.

V gene TRBV13 combines with J gene TRBJ1-2, with D unresolved. The germline CDR1 and CDR2 sequences are PRHDT and FYEKMQ (reference sequence). V was pared by 0 bases and J by 6 bases, with 5 bases between. This CDR3 has 12 residues. CDR3 nucleotide sequence: TGTGCCAGCAGCTTAGGAACGGATGGCTACACCTTC. Its protein is CASSLGTDGYTF. The entire variable domain, with the rest obtained from reference TRBV13 and TRBJ1-2, is as follows: AAGVIQSPRHLIKEKRETATLKCYPIPRHDTVYWYQQGPGQDPQFLISFYEKMQSDKGSIPDRFSAQQFSDYHSELNMSSLELGDSALYFCASSLGTDGYTFGSGTRLTVV.

The V and J genes are TRBV4-1 and TRBJ1-6; 9 bases line up with TRBD1. The CDR3 runs to 19 residues. Trimming took 5 bases from V and 9 from J; bases not matched to a gene: 20. Germline V gene data show CDR1 as MGHRA and CDR2 as YSYEKL. The CDR3 loop reads CASSISPLIIGQGRSPLHF. In DNA, the CDR3 is TGCGCCAGCAGCATCTCTCCCCTTATAATCGGACAGGGGCGTTCACCCCTCCACTTT.

The gene calls are TRBV7-9 and TRBJ1-1; the D is unclear. This CDR3 region has 14 residues. Germline V gene data show CDR1 as SEHNR and CDR2 as FQNEAQ (reference sequence). V shed 8 bases and J shed 1 base, with 14 bases lying between them. The CDR3 region has the DNA TGTGCCAGCCAACTCTGGGAGAGGAACACTGAAGCTTTCTTT. Translation gives CASQLWERNTEAFF.

The gene calls are TRBV19 and TRBJ1-5, with 8 bases fitting TRBD1. The CDR3 loop spans 13 amino acids. Unmatched junction bases numbered 4, after V lost 9 bases and J lost 3 bases. CDR1 and CDR2 from the germline V gene are LNHDA and SQIVND (reference sequence). The CDR3 coding sequence is TGTGCCAGCCGGGACAGGCACAATCAGCCCCAGCATTTT. Its translation: CASRDRHNQPQHF.

This sequence joins TRBV5-4 and TRBJ2-3; tentatively, D is TRBD2 (7 bases). The ends were cut back, 0 bases at V and 2 bases at J, with 10 bases in the middle. Germline loops: CDR1 SGHNT, CDR2 YYREEE (reference sequence). The CDR3 is 15 residues long. The CDR3 DNA is TGTGCCAGCAGCTTGGAGGGGGGGTCCACAGATACGCAGTATTTT. It encodes CASSLEGGSTDTQYF.

The gene calls are TRBV28 and TRBJ2-2; TRBD1 matches at 10 bases. V was clipped by 7 bases and J by 5 bases; unmatched bases: 7. Germline assignment: CDR1 MDHEN and CDR2 SYDVKM. CDR3 length equals 15 residues. This chain's CDR3 is CASINGQGGTGELFF. The CDR3 nucleotides read TGTGCCAGCATTAATGGACAGGGGGGTACCGGGGAGCTGTTTTTT.

CDR3 nucleotides: TGTGCCTGGAGTCCAATCCCCCACCGCCAGGGATTTATGGATGGCTACACCTTC. As protein: CAWSPIPHRQGFMDGYTF. The rearrangement uses TRBV30 and TRBJ1-2, with D possibly being TRBD1 (5 bases). Trimming left V 2 bases short and J 6 bases short, with 28 bases between. This CDR3 contains 18 residues. The V gene's germline CDR1 is GTSNPN and CDR2 SVGIG (reference sequence).

This chain connects TRBV18 to TRBJ1-1; TRBD1 matches 10 bases. Germline V gives CDR1 KGHSH, CDR2 LQKENI. Trimming removed 5 bases from V and 1 base from J; junction bases left unmatched: 10. The CDR3 extends over 17 amino acids. The CDR3 nucleotides read TGTGCCAGCTCAAGGGACAGGGGAGTCTTCGGGAACACTGAAGCTTTCTTT. Protein product: CASSRDRGVFGNTEAFF.

Notes on this clone: A read error may produce the germline difference seen at one junction end. CDR3 in DNA: TGTGCCAGCCAGAGGCAGGGAGGGAGGGAGCCGTTTTTT. As protein: CASQRQGGREPFF. This sequence joins TRBV2 and TRBJ2-2, with 7 bases lining up with TRBD2. Germline CDR1 is SNHLY and CDR2 is FYNNEI. CDR3 size: 13 residues.

As concerns this clone: The identical CDR3 is also encoded by other nucleotide sequences in the sample. The rearrangement links TRBV12-3 or TRBV12-4 to TRBJ2-7, with D possibly being TRBD1 (6 bases). The CDR3 loop spans 13 amino acids. V lost 3 bases, J lost 1 base, and 7 bases lay in between. CDR3 in DNA: TGTGCCAGCAGTTTTGGACAGTCCTACGAGCAGTACTTC. It codes for CASSFGQSYEQYF.

V and J are TRBV7-9 and TRBJ2-2, with TRBD1 matching over 8 bases. Unmatched junction bases numbered 9, after V lost 5 bases and J lost 1 base. Germline lookup yields CDR1 SEHNR and CDR2 FQNEAQ (reference sequence). This CDR3 is 17 amino acids long. In nucleotides, the CDR3 is TGTGCCAGCAGCCCATACTCCGGGACAGGGAACACCGGGGAGCTGTTTTTT. Translating gives CASSPYSGTGNTGELFF.